Sequencing of this T cell receptor (beta chain) was carried out in a study of T cells in Graves' hyperthyroidism and ophthalmopathy. These patients, aged 18 to 65, had recently diagnosed hyperthyroidism lasting under 2 months. A patient was excluded if there was uncontrolled infection, other autoimmune disease, pregnancy or lactation. It was RNA transcripts that yielded the amplified TCR beta CDR3 regions. A set of HTBI primers served as the primers for a first-round RT-PCR of the TCR CDR3. TCRdb recomputed calls from the multiplex PCR reads with MiXCR, one row per CDR3 protein. The data show around 700,000 distinct CDR3 sequences, under 20% seen once. This clonotype has a handful of counts. Germline loops: CDR1 SGHDN, CDR2 FVKESK. The CDR3 spans 16 residues. Between the trimmed V and J ends, which lost 2 bases and 6 bases, there was a span of 18 bases.

The sequenced sample was blood. This receptor was obtained from a woman in her forties or fifties with Graves' hyperthyroidism that later progressed to Graves' ophthalmopathy. The chain is built from TRBV14 and TRBJ2-3; no firm D call. The CDR3 spells CASSQRFRIGSDTQYF. In DNA, the CDR3 is TGTGCCAGCAGCCAACGGTTTAGAATCGGTTCGGATACGCAGTATTTT.